One TCR beta chain is described in this entry. Assay used: immunoSEQ multiplex PCR; TCRdb lists only in-frame clones, some missing. Of around 70,000 clones in the sample, 90% were seen once. These data come from a study of cytotoxic CD8 clonotypes in ibrutinib-treated CLL. Deletions cut 2 bases from V and 0 bases from J, with 8 bases between. This CDR3 comprises 15 residues. CDR1 is ENHRY, CDR2 SYGVKD, per germline. The chain recombines TRBV10-3 with TRBJ2-1; D is undetermined. The specimen was PBMCs, collected after 12 months of ibrutinib treatment. This sequence originates from a human donor with chronic lymphocytic leukemia. CDR3 loop: CAISERESSYNEQFF. The DNA for the CDR3 is TGTGCCATCAGTGAGAGGGAAAGCTCCTACAATGAGCAGTTCTTC.